Each of the 2 T cell receptor beta chains below was sequenced from the same sample in a study of cytomegalovirus exposure and HLA in healthy donors. The PCR made use of 60 Vbeta and 13 Jbeta primers. Assay used: immunoSEQ multiplex PCR; TCRdb lists only in-frame clones, some missing. The sample includes approximately 83,000 clones, more than 70% of them seen just once. The sequenced sample consisted of PBMCs. These receptors were obtained from a man younger than 30 in good health and CMV-seronegative.

This chain links TRBV5-1 with TRBJ1-6; D uncertain. CDR3 size: 12 residues. Germline V gene data show CDR1 as SGHRS and CDR2 as YFSETQ. Between the trimmed V and J ends, which lost 5 bases and 14 bases, there was a span of 14 bases. The CDR3 DNA is TGCGCCAGCAGTTACGGCGGTCGGGCCCTCCACTTT. Amino acids: CASSYGGRALHF.

The CDR3 is CASSHPLDTQYF. The CDR3, as DNA: TGCGCCAGCAGCCATCCCCTAGATACCCAGTACTTC. V is TRBV4-1 and J is TRBJ2-5; D uncertain. The CDR3 has 12 amino acids. V was shortened by 3 bases and J by 8 bases, with 10 bases between the two germline ends. CDR1 and CDR2 from the germline V gene are MGHRA and YSYEKL.